This entry lists 6 T cell receptor beta chains sequenced from one sample in a study of blood T cell repertoires in COVID-19. Generated by immunoSEQ multiplex PCR, the TCRdb table keeps only in-frame clones and is missing some. The top ten clones hold about 3.5% of a sample with under 300,000 clones, 75% to 90% of them seen once. The sequenced sample consisted of PBMCs or T cells enriched from blood (not recorded which). Every receptor here comes from a woman between 40 and 50 years old with acute COVID-19.

V gene TRBV5-6 combines with J gene TRBJ2-3, with 8 bases fitting TRBD1. This CDR3 is built from 15 residues. CDR1 and CDR2 from the germline V gene are SGHDT and YYEEEE. V shed 1 base and J 3 bases; nucleotides not matched to a gene: 4. CDR3 loop: CASSLRTGTTDTQYF. CDR3 in DNA: TGTGCCAGCAGCTTGCGGACAGGGACAACAGATACGCAGTATTTT.

The chain uses TRBV5-1 and TRBJ2-1; 12 bases agree with TRBD2. Germline assignment: CDR1 SGHRS and CDR2 YFSETQ. The CDR3 is made up of 15 amino acids. Germline trimming cut 0 bases from V and 8 bases from J; bases unmatched to any gene: 3. The CDR3 nucleotides read TGCGCCAGCAGCTTGGGGACTAGCGGGAACTATGAGCAGTTCTTC. Translation: CASSLGTSGNYEQFF.

This clone showed up just once. The V call is TRBV7-2, the J call TRBJ2-1; 8 nucleotides agree with TRBD1. Germline loops: CDR1 SGHTA, CDR2 FQGNSA. The CDR3 runs to 14 residues. The J segment lost 7 bases and the V segment lost 2 bases, leaving 4 bases of the junction unmatched. The CDR3 coding sequence is TGTGCCAGCAGCTTAATGCAGGGGGCGAATGAGCAGTTCTTC. It specifies CASSLMQGANEQFF.

A few counts support this clone. The V gene is TRBV18, the J gene TRBJ1-2; D perhaps matches TRBD1 (5 bases). V was trimmed by 3 bases and J by 2 bases, leaving 10 bases between them. The CDR3 length is 14 residues. Looked up from germline, CDR1 is KGHSH and CDR2 is LQKENI. In nucleotides, the CDR3 is TGTGCCAGCTCACCGCTCCGGGGGAACTATGGCTACACCTTC. Its protein product is CASSPLRGNYGYTF. Full variable domain (rest looked up from reference TRBV18 and TRBJ1-2): NAGVMQNPRHLVRRRGQEARLRCSPMKGHSHVYWYRQLPEEGLKFMVYLQKENIIDESGMPKERFSAEFPKEGPSILRIQQVVRGDSAAYFCASSPLRGNYGYTFGSGTRLTVV.

This clone showed up just once. The chain joins TRBV7-9 to TRBJ2-2; no clear D. The V end lost 5 bases, the J end lost 9 bases, and 10 bases lay between the germline ends. CDR1 SEHNR and CDR2 FQNEAQ come from the germline V gene (reference sequence). The length of the CDR3 is 12 residues. CDR3 in amino acids: CASSPPGWELFF. DNA of the CDR3: TGTGCCAGCAGCCCACCCGGGTGGGAGCTGTTTTTT.

The gene calls are TRBV6-4 and TRBJ1-2; D gene unclear. The V gene's germline CDR1 is MRHNA and CDR2 SNTAGT. V lost 10 bases to trimming and J lost 3 bases, with 3 bases between them. The CDR3 runs 9 residues. The CDR3 spells CAIYYGYTF. CDR3 nucleotide sequence: TGTGCCATCTACTATGGCTACACCTTC.